The next 32 T cell receptor beta chains were all read from a single sample in a study of T cell responses to AZD1222 COVID-19 vaccine. This table comes from immunoSEQ multiplex PCR, and its TCRdb copy is limited to in-frame clones, with some not included. The sample shows under 150,000 clones, roughly nine tenths of them seen only once. The source was peripheral blood, collected on day 0 of AZD1222 vaccination. These receptor sequences come from an adult in good health.

The J gene is TRBJ1-1, the V gene TRBV5-6; no clear D gene. This CDR3 is 13 amino acids long. Germline assignment: CDR1 SGHDT and CDR2 YYEEEE. Trimming took 4 bases from V and 0 from J, leaving 7 bases between them. CDR3 protein: CASSGRLNTEAFF. In DNA form, the CDR3 reads TGTGCCAGCAGCGGGCGGTTGAACACTGAAGCTTTCTTT.

CDR3 DNA sequence: TGTGCCAGTAGTATCAGGATGGCGAACTATGGCTACACCTTC. Translated: CASSIRMANYGYTF. The chain uses TRBV19 and TRBJ1-2, with D unresolved. V lost 3 bases and J lost 2, with 10 bases in between. Germline V lookup: CDR1 LNHDA, CDR2 SQIVND (reference sequence). The CDR3 length is 14 residues.

The J gene is TRBJ1-5, the V gene TRBV2; possibly TRBD1 for D (5 bases). V was clipped by 6 bases and J by 2 bases, with 8 bases between them. The germline gives CDR1 SNHLY, CDR2 FYNNEI. The CDR3 loop spans 13 amino acids. The CDR3 bases are TGTGCCAGCAGGGACACTGGCAATCAGCCCCAGCATTTT. Translated: CASRDTGNQPQHF.

This clone was found once. The chain employs TRBV30 and TRBJ1-2; perhaps TRBD1 as D (5 bases). In germline, CDR1 is GTSNPN, CDR2 SVGIG (reference sequence). V was clipped by 4 bases and J by 8 bases, with 20 bases between them. CDR3 size: 14 residues. As DNA, the CDR3 is TGTGCCTGGAATAAGTTGGGACCGGGTGCCGGCTACACCTTC. As protein: CAWNKLGPGAGYTF.

The gene calls are TRBV12-5 and TRBJ1-5; D is ambiguous. The CDR3 consists of 17 residues. CDR1 and CDR2 (germline): LGHNT, FRNRAP. V lost 5 bases, J lost 0 bases, and 17 bases lay in between. The CDR3: CASGTTRAGYSNQPQHF. In DNA, the CDR3 is TGTGCTAGTGGTACGACCCGGGCGGGTTATAGCAATCAGCCCCAGCATTTT.

This sequence joins TRBV5-8 and TRBJ1-2, with D hard to call. Per germline, CDR1 SGHTS and CDR2 YDEGEE. This CDR3 is 11 amino acids long. The CDR3 loop reads CGVGQAYGYTF. CDR3 bases: TGTGGAGTAGGGCAGGCGTATGGCTACACCTTC.

The chain couples TRBV5-8 to TRBJ2-5; 7 nucleotides match TRBD1. Germline V CDR1 and CDR2: SGHTS, YDEGEE. V was clipped by 0 bases and J by 3 bases; unmatched bases: 2. CDR3 size: 14 residues. The CDR3 region is CASSLVTGKETQYF. The CDR3 DNA is TGTGCCAGCAGCTTGGTGACAGGGAAAGAGACCCAGTACTTC. Variable domain in full (rest from reference TRBV5-8 and TRBJ2-5): EAGVTQSPTHLIKTRGQQATLRCSPISGHTSVYWYQQALGLGLQFLLWYDEGEERNRGNFPPRFSGRQFPNYSSELNVNALELEDSALYLCASSLVTGKETQYFGPGTRLLVL.

This chain uses TRBV21-1 with TRBJ2-5; the table's D gene call, TRBD2, was not cross checked with the DNA. TRBV21-1 is shown as a pseudogene. CDR3 length equals 16 residues. CDR3 DNA sequence: TGTGCCAGCAGCGGAGGGGCTAGAAGGTACCAAGAGACCCAGTACTTC. Its translation is CASSGGARRYQETQYF.

V gene TRBV18 combines with J gene TRBJ1-3, with a tentative D call TRBD1 (6 bases). Germline CDR1 KGHSH, CDR2 LQKENI. The CDR3 spans 18 residues. Trimming cost V 8 bases and J 0 bases, with 23 bases left between them. CDR3 region: CASRRDITTGSSGNTIYF. CDR3 bases: TGTGCCAGCCGCCGGGACATAACTACTGGAAGCTCTGGAAACACCATATATTTT.

J is TRBJ2-7 and V is TRBV6-5; 7 nucleotides match TRBD1. Germline CDR1 reads MNHEY; CDR2 reads SVGAGI. The CDR3 consists of 15 residues. Unmatched junction bases numbered 7, after V lost 5 bases and J lost 0 bases. DNA for the CDR3: TGTGCCAGCAGTCCCCTGACAGGGAACTCCTACGAGCAGTACTTC. Translating it yields CASSPLTGNSYEQYF.

This clone was detected only once. The chain joins TRBV6-5 to TRBJ2-7; D remains ambiguous. Germline CDR1 and CDR2: MNHEY and SVGAGI. This CDR3 comprises 12 residues. With 6 bases removed from V and 2 bases from J, the gap between germline ends came to 8 bases. The CDR3 coding sequence is TGTGCCAGCAGACGGAATACCTACGAGCAGTACTTC. This translates into CASRRNTYEQYF.

V usage is TRBV7-2 and J usage is TRBJ1-5; D gene unclear. The V and J ends lost 0 bases and 5 bases respectively, with 5 bases between them. Germline CDR1 and CDR2: SGHTA and FQGNSA. This CDR3 region has 13 residues. In DNA, the CDR3 is TGTGCCAGCAGCTTAGCGCTCTATCAGCCCCAGCATTTT. This encodes CASSLALYQPQHF.

The chain employs TRBV5-5 and TRBJ2-7; D ambiguous. The germline V and J ends were trimmed by 0 bases and 6 bases, with 10 bases remaining between them. Germline lookup yields CDR1 SGHKS and CDR2 YYEKEE (reference sequence). This CDR3 region has 13 residues. The CDR3 DNA reads as TGTGCCAGCAGCTTGGTGGTTAGACGCGAGCAGTACTTC. Amino acid sequence: CASSLVVRREQYF.

The chain employs TRBV11-2 and TRBJ2-1; D is unresolved. The germline V gene encodes CDR1 SGHAT and CDR2 FQNNGV. The CDR3 has 15 amino acids. Trimming removed 3 bases at V and 5 bases at J, with 14 bases between. The CDR3 nucleotides are TGTGCCAGCAGCTTTCTTCGGACCAATAACAATGAGCAGTTCTTC. Residues: CASSFLRTNNNEQFF.

The chain has TRBV4-2 and TRBJ2-7; the D gene is possibly TRBD1 (5 bases). Germline V gene sequence: CDR1 LGHNA, CDR2 YNFKEQ. The CDR3 totals 15 residues. V gave up 4 bases and J gave up 2 bases, with 15 bases separating them. The CDR3 loop is CASSPGGARTYEQYF. CDR3 DNA: TGTGCCAGCAGCCCAGGTGGGGCTAGGACCTACGAGCAGTACTTC.

This chain links TRBV9 with TRBJ1-2; D might be TRBD1 (6 bases). Germline V lookup: CDR1 SGDLS, CDR2 YYNGEE. The CDR3 is 14 residues long. Trimming shortened V by 3 bases and J by 7 bases, and 16 bases separated the two germline ends. CDR3 amino acids: CASSDLGKGGGYTF. The CDR3 coding sequence is TGTGCCAGCAGCGACCTGGGTAAAGGGGGTGGCTACACCTTC.

J is TRBJ1-6 and V is TRBV19, with D unresolved. Per the germline V gene, CDR1 is LNHDA and CDR2 is SQIVND (reference sequence). This CDR3 contains 17 residues. Trimming cost V 8 bases and J 0 bases, with 17 bases left between them. The CDR3 nucleotides read TGTGCCAGTTCCCCGGGGTCAGGAAGCTCCTATAATTCACCCCTCCACTTT. Its translation: CASSPGSGSSYNSPLHF.

The chain couples TRBV6-5 to TRBJ2-1, with 14 bases identical to TRBD2. Germline CDR1 MNHEY, CDR2 SVGAGI. Losses at the gene ends were 4 bases for V and 7 bases for J; bases not matched to a gene: 6. CDR3 length equals 16 residues. The CDR3 loop reads CASSLRLAGGENEQFF. As DNA, the CDR3 is TGTGCCAGCAGTTTAAGACTAGCGGGGGGGGAAAATGAGCAGTTCTTC.

J is TRBJ2-2 and V is TRBV3-1 (or the pseudogene TRBV3-2), with TRBD2 as a possible D gene (6 bases). Germline V CDR1 and CDR2: LGHDT, YNNKEL (reference sequence). Trimming removed 1 base at V and 8 bases at J, with 17 bases between. The CDR3 extends over 16 amino acids. CDR3 loop: CASSQGSSAQWGELFF. The CDR3 DNA reads TGTGCCAGCAGCCAAGGTTCTAGCGCACAATGGGGGGAGCTGTTTTTT.

The genes are TRBV19 and TRBJ1-2; 7 nucleotides agree with TRBD1. J gave up 5 bases and V 4 bases, and 10 bases lay outside the gene matches. CDR3 length equals 15 residues. Germline V gene data show CDR1 as LNHDA and CDR2 as SQIVND (reference sequence). CDR3 amino acids: CASSKTTGNKYGYTF. CDR3 DNA: TGTGCCAGTAGTAAAACGACAGGGAATAAGTATGGCTACACCTTC.

The sample holds one count of this clone. V and J are TRBV19 and TRBJ1-2; 8 nucleotides line up with TRBD1. CDR1 and CDR2 (germline): LNHDA, SQIVND (reference sequence). This CDR3 contains 15 residues. Unmatched junction bases numbered 15, after V lost 10 bases and J lost 5 bases. CDR3 in DNA: TGTGCCACCAGTCGGCAGGGGGCGTTTGAGTATGGCTACACCTTC. Protein: CATSRQGAFEYGYTF. Drawing the rest from reference TRBV19 and TRBJ1-2, the complete variable domain is DGGITQSPKYLFRKEGQNVTLSCEQNLNHDAMYWYRQDPGQGLRLIYYSQIVNDFQKGDIAEGYSVSREKKESFPLTVTSAQKNPTAFYLCATSRQGAFEYGYTFGSGTRLTVV.

The genes are TRBV6-6 and TRBJ2-5; possible D gene TRBD2, 5 bases. CDR1 and CDR2 from the germline V gene are MNHNY and SVGAGI (reference sequence). Deletions cut 7 bases from V and 2 bases from J, with 14 bases between. This CDR3 region has 14 residues. In DNA form, the CDR3 reads TGTGCCAGCAATGCCCTCCCGGGGCAAGAGACCCAGTACTTC. This translates into CASNALPGQETQYF.

This clone was counted a single time. The chain combines TRBV25-1 with TRBJ1-2; no clear D. This CDR3 has 13 amino acids. V dropped 4 bases and J dropped 4 bases, with 10 bases sitting between them. CDR1 and CDR2 (germline): MGHDK, SYGVNS. CDR3 loop: CASSVGGGYGYTF. The CDR3 DNA follows: TGTGCCAGCAGTGTGGGAGGCGGCTATGGCTACACCTTC.

In this sample, this clone turned up once. The rearrangement joins TRBV11-3 to TRBJ2-5; tentatively, D is TRBD1 (7 bases). CDR1 and CDR2 (germline): SGHNT, YENEEA. The CDR3 sequence is 17 residues long. V shed 1 base and J shed 4 bases, with 19 bases lying between them. The CDR3 here is CASSLGRRGREGETQYF. In DNA form, the CDR3 reads TGTGCCAGCAGCTTAGGTCGGAGGGGGCGAGAGGGAGAGACCCAGTACTTC.

V usage is TRBV6-6 and J usage is TRBJ2-7; maybe TRBD2 (6 bases). The germline CDR1 and CDR2 sequences are MNHNY and SVGAGI (reference sequence). Trimming stripped 6 bases from V and 0 bases from J, with 12 bases between. The CDR3 is 14 residues long. CDR3 residues: CASRGLVSSYEQYF. The CDR3 DNA sequence: TGTGCCAGCAGGGGACTCGTTAGCTCCTACGAGCAGTACTTC.

In nucleotides, the CDR3 is TGCGCCAGCAGTTTAAGCCGGGGACAGTCGTTTGCCTACGAGCAGTACTTC. It translates to CASSLSRGQSFAYEQYF. The chain has TRBV5-1 and TRBJ2-7, with 7 bases lining up with TRBD1. CDR3 length: 17 amino acids. Losses at the gene ends were 5 bases for V and 2 bases for J; bases not matched to a gene: 16. Germline assignment: CDR1 SGHRS and CDR2 YFSETQ.

DNA of the CDR3: TGTGCCAGCAGTGGCTTTGACAGGGGCGAGACCCAGTACTTC. Translated: CASSGFDRGETQYF. The chain combines TRBV2 with TRBJ2-5, with 8 nucleotides matching TRBD1. CDR3 length equals 14 residues. CDR1 is SNHLY and CDR2 is FYNNEI in the germline V gene. V dropped 4 bases and J dropped 5; count of bases not matched to a gene: 6.

This clone was seen only a few times. The rearrangement joins TRBV2 to TRBJ1-1; no reliable D call. Germline V gene data show CDR1 as SNHLY and CDR2 as FYNNEI. This CDR3 has 11 amino acids. With 6 bases removed from V and 6 bases from J, the gap between germline ends came to 8 bases. The CDR3 DNA reads TGTGCCAGCAGAGGGTCCCCTGAAGCTTTCTTT. This encodes CASRGSPEAFF. Looking up the rest from reference TRBV2 and TRBJ1-1 gives the full variable domain: EPEVTQTPSHQVTQMGQEVILRCVPISNHLYFYWYRQILGQKVEFLVSFYNNEISEKSEIFDDQFSVERPDGSNFTLKIRSTKLEDSAMYFCASRGSPEAFFGQGTRLTVV.

This chain uses TRBV4-1 with TRBJ2-1; 14 bases align to TRBD2. The CDR3 covers 15 residues. Germline CDR1 and CDR2: MGHRA and YSYEKL. V was pared by 4 bases and J by 6 bases, with 2 bases of the junction left unmatched. CDR3 amino acids: CASSPTSGRVNEQFF. CDR3 DNA: TGCGCCAGCAGCCCGACTAGCGGGAGGGTCAATGAGCAGTTCTTC.

The chain uses TRBV9 and TRBJ2-7; 12 nucleotides agree with TRBD1. Germline-derived CDR1 and CDR2 are SGDLS and YYNGEE. Trimming took 2 bases from V and 6 from J; bases not matched to a gene: 6. The CDR3 spans 15 residues. CDR3: CASSVTGTGGAEQYF. The DNA of the CDR3 is TGTGCCAGCAGCGTTACCGGGACAGGGGGCGCCGAGCAGTACTTC.

This sequence joins TRBV25-1 and TRBJ2-2; 7 nucleotides line up with TRBD2. Germline V gene lookup returns CDR1 MGHDK and CDR2 SYGVNS. Losses at the gene ends were 3 bases for V and 5 bases for J; bases not matched to a gene: 12. There are 17 residues in the CDR3. CDR3 protein: CASSDFPIGGRTGELFF. Written as DNA, the CDR3 is TGTGCCAGCAGTGACTTCCCCATTGGCGGGAGAACCGGGGAGCTGTTTTTT.

This clone came up once. This chain joins TRBV7-9 and TRBJ2-7; 8 nucleotides match TRBD1. Unmatched junction bases numbered 11, after V lost 8 bases and J lost 5 bases. The CDR3 totals 14 residues. The germline gives CDR1 SEHNR, CDR2 FQNEAQ (reference sequence). The chain's CDR3 is CASARTGSNHEQYF. The CDR3 region has the DNA TGTGCCAGCGCTAGGACAGGGTCTAATCACGAGCAGTACTTC.